The 9 T cell receptor beta chains given below trace back to one sample, sequenced in a study of OX40 agonist ivuxolimab in advanced cancers. TCRdb's copy holds only in-frame clones and misses some; the assay was immunoSEQ multiplex PCR. The data hold 65,000 to 95,000 clones, with roughly 84% observed a single time. The sample was CD4+ or CD8+ T cells sorted from blood, taken in a trial of the OX40 agonist ivuxolimab. The receptors here all came from an adult with an advanced solid tumor such as melanoma, head and neck, liver or kidney cancer.

This clone appeared once. The chain combines TRBV2 with TRBJ1-2; the D is unclear. Germline loops: CDR1 SNHLY, CDR2 FYNNEI. V lost 3 bases and J 7 bases, leaving 12 bases between the germline ends. This CDR3 is built from 13 residues. CDR3 DNA sequence: TGTGCCAGCAGTGACACTCCCGAGGGTGGCTACACCTTC. As protein: CASSDTPEGGYTF.

V is TRBV7-9 and J is TRBJ2-7; D is unresolved. This CDR3 comprises 19 residues. Trimming shortened V by 6 bases and J by 4 bases, and 31 bases separated the two germline ends. The germline gives CDR1 SEHNR, CDR2 FQNEAQ (reference sequence). The CDR3 DNA is TGTGCCAGCAGTCGTATGACCAAATGGGCCGACCCCATTTCTTACGAGCAGTACTTC. Protein product: CASSRMTKWADPISYEQYF.

The chain joins TRBV7-2 to TRBJ1-2; 9 nucleotides match TRBD1. J was trimmed by 8 bases and V by 3 bases; bases with no gene match: 4. The CDR3 runs 13 residues. Looked up from germline, CDR1 is SGHTA and CDR2 is FQGNSA. CDR3 coding DNA: TGTGCCAGCAGCTTCAACACAGGGGGCGGCTACACCTTC. Protein sequence: CASSFNTGGGYTF.

CDR3 DNA sequence: TGCAGTGCCGGAGAGAACTATGGCTACACCTTC. It specifies CSAGENYGYTF. The chain joins TRBV20-1 to TRBJ1-2; the D is unclear. V was trimmed by 6 bases and J by 2 bases, leaving 7 bases between them. The CDR3 runs 11 residues. The germline gives CDR1 DFQATT, CDR2 SNEGSKA (reference sequence).

In nucleotides, the CDR3 is TGTGCCAGCAGCTTTCCTCGACAGAGCAATCAGCCCCAGCATTTT. Translating it yields CASSFPRQSNQPQHF. The chain joins TRBV5-8 to TRBJ1-5; D is perhaps TRBD1 (5 bases). The CDR3 sequence is 15 residues long. V was clipped by 2 bases and J by 1 base, with 10 bases between them. CDR1 is SGHTS, CDR2 YDEGEE, per germline.

V and J are TRBV15 and TRBJ2-3, with 7 bases lining up with TRBD1. The CDR3 has 14 amino acids. Germline V CDR1 and CDR2: LNHNV, YYDKDF (reference sequence). Trimming cost V 4 bases and J 4 bases; bases outside gene matches: 5. The CDR3 loop reads CATSKGARADTQYF. In DNA, the CDR3 is TGTGCCACCAGCAAGGGGGCGCGGGCAGATACGCAGTATTTT. The full variable domain, with the rest looked up from reference TRBV15 and TRBJ2-3, is DAMVIQNPRYQVTQFGKPVTLSCSQTLNHNVMYWYQQKSSQAPKLLFHYYDKDFNNEADTPDNFQSRRPNTSFCFLDIRSPGLGDTAMYLCATSKGARADTQYFGPGTRLTVL.

The chain recombines TRBV27 with TRBJ2-2; TRBD2 agrees at 8 bases. Trimming at V came to 3 bases and at J to 4 bases, leaving 10 bases not matched to a gene. This CDR3 is built from 17 residues. The germline V gene has CDR1 MNHEY and CDR2 SMNVEV (reference sequence). The DNA of the CDR3 is TGTGCCAGCAGTTTTCCCTCCGGTAGCGGGGCCACCGGGGAGCTGTTTTTT. As protein: CASSFPSGSGATGELFF.

The rearrangement joins TRBV5-4 to TRBJ2-3; D may match TRBD1 or TRBD2 (5 bases each). With 1 base removed from V and 1 base from J, the gap between germline ends came to 10 bases. CDR3 length equals 15 residues. Looked up from germline, CDR1 is SGHNT and CDR2 is YYREEE (reference sequence). This chain's CDR3 is CASSLFRGGTDTQYF. CDR3 coding DNA: TGTGCCAGCAGCTTGTTTCGAGGGGGCACAGATACGCAGTATTTT. Full variable domain (remainder filled in from reference TRBV5-4 and TRBJ2-3): ETGVTQSPTHLIKTRGQQVTLRCSSQSGHNTVSWYQQALGQGPQFIFQYYREEENGRGNFPPRFSGLQFPNYSSELNVNALELDDSALYLCASSLFRGGTDTQYFGPGTRLTVL.

This chain links TRBV5-6 with TRBJ2-5, with TRBD1 identical over 9 bases. This CDR3 has 15 amino acids. J lost 2 bases, V lost 0 bases, and 2 bases had no gene match. CDR1 SGHDT and CDR2 YYEEEE come from the germline V gene. This CDR3 reads CASSLDRGRQETQYF. CDR3 nucleotide sequence: TGTGCCAGCAGCTTGGACAGGGGGCGGCAAGAGACCCAGTACTTC.